These 23 T cell receptor beta chains were all obtained from the same sample, sequenced in a study of radiotherapy plus CTLA-4 blockade in lung cancer (dated by TCRdb to the late 2010s). Libraries came from the immunoSEQ multiplex PCR assay. TCRdb took this table from immuneACCESS and kept in-frame rearrangements with V and J called. Such tables lack part of the clones; where checked against another copy, unresolved V genes explain under half of the gap, and the rest is unexplained. The sample has roughly 75,000 clones on record, about 79% of them singletons. The ten biggest clones cover over 20% of the sample. The sample was peripheral blood, taken from a patient treated with radiotherapy plus ipilimumab. All receptors come from a human donor with non-small cell lung cancer whose response to radiotherapy plus ipilimumab could not be evaluated. Some clones in this sample may be carry-over from other donors' samples.

The chain employs TRBV6-5 and TRBJ2-7; no clear D gene. Trimming cost V 0 bases and J 3 bases, with 9 bases left between them. Germline CDR1 and CDR2: MNHEY and SVGAGI. The CDR3 sequence is 14 residues long. The CDR3 loop reads CASSYSPPGYEQYF. The CDR3 DNA reads TGTGCCAGCAGTTACTCCCCCCCAGGCTACGAGCAGTACTTC.

The chain recombines TRBV9 with TRBJ2-5; TRBD2 aligns across 8 bases. Germline V gives CDR1 SGDLS, CDR2 YYNGEE. This CDR3 has 15 residues. With 1 base clipped from V and 5 bases from J, the junction kept 7 bases outside the gene matches. The CDR3 reads CASSVTGLAGETQYF. Here the CDR3 DNA reads TGTGCCAGCAGCGTAACTGGACTAGCAGGGGAGACCCAGTACTTC.

The V and J genes are TRBV4-1 and TRBJ1-2; TRBD1 is a possible D gene (6 bases). The CDR3 has 15 residues. Per the germline V gene, CDR1 is MGHRA and CDR2 is YSYEKL. Trimming left V 5 bases short and J 2 bases short, with 15 bases between. CDR3 nucleotide sequence: TGCGCCAGCAGCATTACTCAAACAGGGAACTATGGCTACACCTTC. It is translated as CASSITQTGNYGYTF.

This clone was found once. The gene calls are TRBV7-9 and TRBJ1-1; D not certain. Germline V gene lookup returns CDR1 SEHNR and CDR2 FQNEAQ (reference sequence). Trimming removed 2 bases at V and 3 bases at J, with 10 bases between. This CDR3 is built from 14 residues. CDR3 nucleotide sequence: TGTGCCAGCAGCTTAATCTCGGAGGACACTGAAGCTTTCTTT. Translation gives CASSLISEDTEAFF.

The chain couples TRBV5-5 to TRBJ2-7; 9 bases line up with TRBD2. This CDR3 is built from 15 residues. With 3 bases clipped from V and 0 bases from J, the junction kept 4 bases outside the gene matches. Germline values: CDR1 SGHKS, CDR2 YYEKEE (reference sequence). CDR3 sequence reads: CASSWAGGFSYEQYF. CDR3 DNA sequence: TGTGCCAGCAGCTGGGCGGGGGGGTTCTCCTACGAGCAGTACTTC.

The genes are TRBV29-1 and TRBJ2-1, with D perhaps matching TRBD1 (5 bases). The CDR3 is made up of 13 amino acids. Germline assignment: CDR1 SQVTM and CDR2 ANQGSEA. With 2 bases removed from V and 1 base from J, the gap between germline ends came to 6 bases. The CDR3 nucleotides read TGCAGCGTTGAAAGGGGTTCCTACAATGAGCAGTTCTTC. Amino acid sequence: CSVERGSYNEQFF.

The chain is built from TRBV9 and TRBJ2-1; D is perhaps TRBD1 (5 bases). The V gene lost 0 bases and the J gene lost 6 bases, with 13 bases spanning the gap. Germline V lookup: CDR1 SGDLS, CDR2 YYNGEE. The CDR3 spans 15 residues. The CDR3 loop reads CASSVGPDTSNEQFF. In DNA, the CDR3 is TGTGCCAGCAGCGTAGGGCCGGACACCTCCAATGAGCAGTTCTTC.

This clone showed up just once. The rearrangement uses TRBV10-3 and TRBJ2-5; 7 bases map to TRBD1. Germline-derived CDR1 and CDR2 are ENHRY and SYGVKD. V gave up 6 bases and J gave up 5 bases; unmatched junction bases: 3. The CDR3 is 12 amino acids. The CDR3 region is CAIRGGGETQYF. The CDR3 DNA is TGTGCCATCAGAGGGGGCGGTGAGACCCAGTACTTC.

The chain is built from TRBV11-2 and TRBJ1-1; the D is unclear. The ends were cut back, 4 bases at V and 1 base at J, with 13 bases in the middle. The CDR3 length is 15 residues. Germline V gene data show CDR1 as SGHAT and CDR2 as FQNNGV. The CDR3 DNA is TGTGCCAGCAGCTCACGTGTCACACGGAACACTGAAGCTTTCTTT. Its translation: CASSSRVTRNTEAFF.

The V gene is TRBV19, the J gene TRBJ1-5, with D possibly being TRBD1 (5 bases). This CDR3 comprises 15 residues. The V gene lost 9 bases and the J gene lost 1 base, with 16 bases spanning the gap. The germline V gene encodes CDR1 LNHDA and CDR2 SQIVND (reference sequence). The CDR3 sequence is CARCPGGGSNQPQHF. The CDR3 DNA reads TGTGCCAGATGCCCGGGGGGTGGGAGCAATCAGCCCCAGCATTTT.

The rearrangement uses TRBV6-5 and TRBJ1-5; D is undetermined. V lost 4 bases and J 5 bases, leaving 18 bases between the germline ends. CDR1 and CDR2 from the germline V gene are MNHEY and SVGAGI. The CDR3 totals 16 residues. CDR3 loop: CASSSGADKEYQPQHF. The CDR3 DNA reads TGTGCCAGCAGTTCCGGCGCCGATAAGGAGTATCAGCCCCAGCATTTT.

This clone was recorded only once. This chain connects TRBV28 to TRBJ2-3; possible D gene TRBD2, 6 bases. Germline CDR1 MDHEN, CDR2 SYDVKM. Deletions cut 1 base from V and 1 base from J, with 15 bases between. The CDR3 loop spans 17 amino acids. CDR3 loop: CASSLFPTRRGTDTQYF. As DNA, the CDR3 is TGTGCCAGCAGTTTATTCCCGACTAGACGGGGCACAGATACGCAGTATTTT. The full variable domain, completed using reference TRBV28 and TRBJ2-3, is DVKVTQSSRYLVKRTGEKVFLECVQDMDHENMFWYRQDPGLGLRLIYFSYDVKMKEKGDIPEGYSVSREKKERFSLILESASTNQTSMYLCASSLFPTRRGTDTQYFGPGTRLTVL.

The chain combines TRBV9 with TRBJ2-3; D is possibly TRBD1 (6 bases). CDR1 is SGDLS, CDR2 YYNGEE, per germline. V was cut by 0 bases and J by 4 bases, with 15 bases left in between. The length of the CDR3 is 16 residues. In DNA, the CDR3 is TGTGCCAGCAGCGTAGAAGGGGGAAATTTGGCAGATACGCAGTATTTT. Translated: CASSVEGGNLADTQYF.

The chain joins TRBV7-9 to TRBJ2-7, with D possibly being TRBD1 (6 bases). V gave up 4 bases and J gave up 5 bases, with 18 bases separating them. The CDR3 consists of 15 residues. CDR1 and CDR2 (germline): SEHNR, FQNEAQ (reference sequence). The CDR3 region has the DNA TGTGCCAGCAGCTCTCGACAGGACCCCAAGCACGAGCAGTACTTC. It specifies CASSSRQDPKHEQYF.

This chain links TRBV4-1 with TRBJ2-5, with TRBD2 identical over 7 bases. From germline, CDR1 is MGHRA and CDR2 YSYEKL. CDR3 length: 16 residues. Germline trimming cut 0 bases from V and 2 bases from J; bases unmatched to any gene: 6. The CDR3 loop is CASSQDPAGRQETQYF. CDR3 nucleotides: TGCGCCAGCAGCCAAGATCCAGCGGGGCGACAAGAGACCCAGTACTTC.

V gene TRBV4-3 combines with J gene TRBJ1-2; 8 nucleotides align to TRBD1. Per germline, CDR1 LGHNA and CDR2 YSLEER. The V gene end was trimmed by 1 base and the J gene end by 7 bases; junction bases not matched to a gene: 14. This CDR3 is built from 17 residues. CDR3 protein: CASSQGSPRQGTGGYTF. The CDR3 nucleotides read TGCGCCAGCAGCCAAGGTTCACCGAGACAGGGGACGGGTGGCTACACCTTC.

The CDR3 DNA reads as TGTGCCAGCAGTGAGGATGACTGGAGCTCCTACAATGAGCAGTTCTTC. This translates into CASSEDDWSSYNEQFF. This sequence joins TRBV6-1 and TRBJ2-1, with D unclear. The germline V and J ends were trimmed by 3 bases and 0 bases, with 12 bases remaining between them. The CDR3 totals 16 residues. CDR1 and CDR2 (germline): MNHNS, SASEGT.

The J gene is TRBJ2-6, the V gene TRBV28; TRBD2 agrees at 10 bases. In germline, CDR1 is MDHEN, CDR2 SYDVKM. The CDR3 is made up of 16 amino acids. Trimming at V came to 6 bases and at J to 3 bases, leaving 5 bases not matched to a gene. The CDR3 here is CASRTSGVGGANVLTF. Written as DNA, the CDR3 is TGTGCCAGCAGAACTAGCGGGGTCGGTGGGGCCAACGTCCTGACTTTC.

This chain links TRBV2 with TRBJ1-5, with D uncertain. Germline lookup yields CDR1 SNHLY and CDR2 FYNNEI. Deletions cut 6 bases from V and 0 bases from J, with 9 bases between. The CDR3 runs to 14 residues. This chain's CDR3 is CASSGRISNQPQHF. The CDR3, as DNA: TGTGCCAGCAGCGGGAGAATTAGCAATCAGCCCCAGCATTTT.

V is TRBV28 and J is TRBJ2-5, with D hard to call. This CDR3 has 13 residues. Germline CDR1 reads MDHEN; CDR2 reads SYDVKM. Trimming took 7 bases from V and 3 from J, leaving 12 bases between them. The CDR3 nucleotides read TGTGCCAGCACCTCCGGCGGAGAAGAGACCCAGTACTTC. Protein product: CASTSGGEETQYF.

The chain employs TRBV6-6 and TRBJ1-5; 7 bases agree with TRBD1. V lost 9 bases, J lost 5 bases, and 10 bases stayed unmatched. This CDR3 has 14 amino acids. Germline-derived CDR1 and CDR2 are MNHNY and SVGAGI (reference sequence). CDR3 nucleotides: TGTGCCAGTATCCTAGGGACAGCTCATCAGCCCCAGCATTTT. Protein: CASILGTAHQPQHF.

This clone was detected once. This chain joins TRBV6-1 and TRBJ1-2; 7 bases line up with TRBD1. V lost 4 bases and J lost 4; bases outside the gene matches: 6. The germline V gene encodes CDR1 MNHNS and CDR2 SASEGT. The CDR3 runs 14 residues. The CDR3: CASSARQGTYGYTF. Here the CDR3 DNA reads TGTGCCAGCAGTGCGAGACAGGGCACCTATGGCTACACCTTC.

This chain joins TRBV4-1 and TRBJ2-2; D is ambiguous. The V end was cut by 3 bases, the J end by 3 bases, with 11 bases between. The CDR3 extends over 15 amino acids. Germline CDR1 is MGHRA and CDR2 is YSYEKL. Written as DNA, the CDR3 is TGCGCCAGCAGCCAGGAGCGAACCTACACCGGGGAGCTGTTTTTT. It yields the protein CASSQERTYTGELFF.